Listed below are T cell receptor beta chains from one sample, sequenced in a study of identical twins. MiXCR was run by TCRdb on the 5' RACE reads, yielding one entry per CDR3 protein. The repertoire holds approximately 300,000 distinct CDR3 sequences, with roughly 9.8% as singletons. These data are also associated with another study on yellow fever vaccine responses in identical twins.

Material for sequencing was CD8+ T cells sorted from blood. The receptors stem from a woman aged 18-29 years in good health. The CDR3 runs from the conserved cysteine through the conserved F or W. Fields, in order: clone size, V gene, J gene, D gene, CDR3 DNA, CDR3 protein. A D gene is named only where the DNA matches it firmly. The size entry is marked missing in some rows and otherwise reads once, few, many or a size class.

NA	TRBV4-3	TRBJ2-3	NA	TGCGCCAGCAGCCAAGATATAGGACTGGACCTGACCACAGATACGCAGTATTTT	CASSQDIGLDLTTDTQYF
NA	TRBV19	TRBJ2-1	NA	TGTGCCAGTAATTTTGGGGGCGGATACAATGAGCAGTTCTTC	CASNFGGGYNEQFF
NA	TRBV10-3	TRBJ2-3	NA	TGTGCCATCAGACTCGCCGGGAGTGGGGATACGCAGTATTTT	CAIRLAGSGDTQYF
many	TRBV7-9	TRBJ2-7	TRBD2	TGTGCCAGCAGCCATACTAGCGGAGCGGGTTACGAGCAGTACTTC	CASSHTSGAGYEQYF
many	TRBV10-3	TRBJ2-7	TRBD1	TGTGCCATCAGTGAGTCGGGCGGGACAGGGTTCTACGAGCAGTACTTC	CAISESGGTGFYEQYF
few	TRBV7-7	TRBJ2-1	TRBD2	TGTGCTAGCAGCTTACACGGGGGGGCAGAGGAGCAGTTCTTC	CASSLHGGAEEQFF
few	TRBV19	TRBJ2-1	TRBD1	TGTGCCAGTAGTATAGCACGGGACAGGGCCCCCTACAATGAGCAGTTCTTC	CASSIARDRAPYNEQFF
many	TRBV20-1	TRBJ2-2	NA	TGCAGTGCTAGAGATCATCGGGAATTGAACACCGGGGAGCTGTTTTTT	CSARDHRELNTGELFF
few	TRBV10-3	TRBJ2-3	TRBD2	TGTGCCATCAGTGAGAGGACTAGCGGTACCACAGATACGCAGTATTTT	CAISERTSGTTDTQYF
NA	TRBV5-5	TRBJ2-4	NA	TGTGCCAGCAGCACCCCCGGCGGTCTAGCCAAAAACATTCAGTACTTC	CASSTPGGLAKNIQYF
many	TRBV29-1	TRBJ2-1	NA	TGCAGCGTGCCGGGGGGCGCGGGGAATGAGCAGTTCTTC	CSVPGGAGNEQFF
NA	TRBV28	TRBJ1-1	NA	TGTGCCAGCAGTTTACCCCATTCAACAGGAGATCAAGCTTTCTTT	CASSLPHSTGDQAFF
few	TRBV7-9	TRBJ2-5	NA	TGTGCCAGCAGCTTGGTTGACGGGGGAACACAAGAGACCCAGTACTTC	CASSLVDGGTQETQYF
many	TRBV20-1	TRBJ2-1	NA	TGCAGTGCTAGAGTATACTACCTTGAGTTCTTC	CSARVYYLEFF
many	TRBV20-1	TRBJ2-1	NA	TGCAGTGCTAGAGATCAGTACTCGCTAGTCAATGAGCAGTTCTTC	CSARDQYSLVNEQFF
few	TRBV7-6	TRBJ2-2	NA	TGTGCCAGCAGCTCACCGCAGGGAATCTACACCGGGGAGCTGTTTTTT	CASSSPQGIYTGELFF
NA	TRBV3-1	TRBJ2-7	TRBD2	TGTGCCAGCAGCTCGACTAGCGGGAGTATCTACGAGCAGTACTTC	CASSSTSGSIYEQYF
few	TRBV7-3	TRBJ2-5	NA	TGTGCCAGCAGCTTAACGGTACTAGAGACCCAGTACTTC	CASSLTVLETQYF
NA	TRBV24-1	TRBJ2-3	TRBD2	TGTGCCACCAGTGAAGAGCTAGCGGGAGGCACAGATACGCAGTATTTT	CATSEELAGGTDTQYF
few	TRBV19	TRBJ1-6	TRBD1	TGTGCCAGTAGTAGGATTCGGGACAGGAATAATTCACCCCTCCACTTT	CASSRIRDRNNSPLHF
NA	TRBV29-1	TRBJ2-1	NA	TGCAGCGTCTCTCTCCTAGCGAGCTCCTACAATGAGCAGTTCTTC	CSVSLLASSYNEQFF
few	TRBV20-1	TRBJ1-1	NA	TGCAGTGCTAGAGACCCGGCCAAGGGGACTGAAGCTTTCTTT	CSARDPAKGTEAFF